These T cell receptor beta chains were read from a single sample in a study of regulatory T cells in long-lasting Graves disease. TCRdb re-analysed the multiplex PCR reads in MiXCR, keeping a single row per CDR3 protein. The sample has 550,000 to 700,000 distinct CDR3 sequences, roughly 16% seen once. This same sample was also taken into another study, of T cells in Graves' hyperthyroidism and ophthalmopathy.

Sequencing used peripheral blood mononuclear cells (PBMCs), obtained at new diagnosis, from a patient treated with antithyroid drugs. Source of these receptors: a man aged 18 to 35 with Graves disease. Both conserved end residues are part of each CDR3. The D gene is left open where the match is weak. A clone size is listed for some rows: how often the clone was seen (once, few, many), or a class if it is expanded.

j_call: TRBJ2-1; v_call: TRBV2; d_call: NA; clone_size: many; cdr3_aa: CAGSLRGVNEQFF; cdr3_nt: TGTGCCGGCAGCTTGCGAGGGGTGAATGAGCAGTTCTTC
j_call: TRBJ2-1; v_call: TRBV12-3/TRBV12-4; d_call: NA; clone_size: few; cdr3_aa: CASRDGGDEQFF; cdr3_nt: TGTGCCAGCAGGGACGGAGGGGATGAGCAGTTCTTC
j_call: TRBJ2-1; v_call: TRBV15; d_call: TRBD2; clone_size: NA; cdr3_aa: CATSRDSLAARNEQFF; cdr3_nt: TGTGCCACCAGCAGAGATTCGCTAGCGGCACGCAATGAGCAGTTCTTC
j_call: TRBJ2-7; v_call: TRBV7-9; d_call: TRBD1; clone_size: NA; cdr3_aa: CASNTGGAPDEQYF; cdr3_nt: TGTGCCAGCAACACAGGGGGCGCCCCGGACGAGCAGTACTTC
j_call: TRBJ2-5; v_call: TRBV7-7; d_call: TRBD2; clone_size: few; cdr3_aa: CASSLRLADQETQYF; cdr3_nt: TGTGCTAGCAGCTTAAGACTAGCGGATCAAGAGACCCAGTACTTC
j_call: TRBJ1-2; v_call: TRBV28; d_call: NA; clone_size: many; cdr3_aa: CASSFRKGNTNYGYTF; cdr3_nt: TGTGCCAGCAGTTTCCGGAAGGGGAACACTAACTATGGCTACACCTTC
j_call: TRBJ2-7; v_call: TRBV27; d_call: NA; clone_size: many; cdr3_aa: CASRPTGTYEQYF; cdr3_nt: TGTGCCAGCAGGCCAACAGGTACTTACGAGCAGTACTTC
j_call: TRBJ1-5; v_call: TRBV7-9; d_call: NA; clone_size: few; cdr3_aa: CASSLAGGINQPQHF; cdr3_nt: TGTGCCAGCAGCTTAGCGGGGGGGATTAATCAGCCCCAGCATTTT
j_call: TRBJ1-2; v_call: TRBV18; d_call: TRBD1; clone_size: many; cdr3_aa: CASSPLRDRRLAGYTF; cdr3_nt: TGTGCCAGCTCACCGCTCCGGGACAGGAGATTGGCTGGCTACACCTTC
j_call: TRBJ2-7; v_call: TRBV7-2; d_call: NA; clone_size: many; cdr3_aa: CASSLAFSGVYEQYF; cdr3_nt: TGTGCCAGCAGCTTAGCTTTTTCGGGAGTCTACGAGCAGTACTTC
j_call: TRBJ2-1; v_call: TRBV20-1; d_call: NA; clone_size: many; cdr3_aa: CSATRDWGHEQFF; cdr3_nt: TGCAGTGCTACGCGGGATTGGGGTCATGAGCAGTTCTTC
j_call: TRBJ2-7; v_call: TRBV4-1; d_call: NA; clone_size: many; cdr3_aa: CASSQQSGVADNYEQYF; cdr3_nt: TGCGCCAGCAGCCAACAAAGTGGGGTAGCGGACAACTACGAGCAGTACTTC
j_call: TRBJ1-1; v_call: TRBV6-1; d_call: NA; clone_size: many; cdr3_aa: CASSWTAMNTEAFF; cdr3_nt: TGTGCCAGCAGCTGGACAGCCATGAACACTGAAGCTTTCTTT
j_call: TRBJ1-2; v_call: TRBV3-1; d_call: NA; clone_size: many; cdr3_aa: CASSRRDSVYGYTF; cdr3_nt: TGTGCCAGCAGCCGTCGGGACTCTGTCTATGGCTACACCTTC
j_call: TRBJ1-6; v_call: TRBV5-1; d_call: NA; clone_size: NA; cdr3_aa: CASSLDVNSPLHF; cdr3_nt: TGCGCCAGCAGCTTGGACGTTAATTCACCCCTCCACTTT
j_call: TRBJ1-1; v_call: TRBV20-1; d_call: TRBD1; clone_size: many; cdr3_aa: CSASRQGRAEAFF; cdr3_nt: TGCAGTGCTAGCAGACAGGGCCGAGCTGAAGCTTTCTTT
j_call: TRBJ2-1; v_call: TRBV4-1; d_call: NA; clone_size: NA; cdr3_aa: CASSQVSGGGGEQFF; cdr3_nt: TGCGCCAGCAGCCAAGTTTCAGGGGGCGGGGGTGAGCAGTTCTTC
j_call: TRBJ1-2; v_call: TRBV7-8; d_call: NA; clone_size: many; cdr3_aa: CASNLAAGGLYGYTF; cdr3_nt: TGTGCCAGCAACTTAGCAGCTGGGGGGCTCTATGGCTACACCTTC
j_call: TRBJ2-6; v_call: TRBV12-3/TRBV12-4; d_call: TRBD1; clone_size: many; cdr3_aa: CASRQQGRANVLTF; cdr3_nt: TGTGCCAGCAGACAACAGGGGAGGGCCAACGTCCTGACTTTC
j_call: TRBJ2-7; v_call: TRBV3-1; d_call: NA; clone_size: many; cdr3_aa: CASSQSTGSSYEQYF; cdr3_nt: TGTGCCAGCAGCCAGTCTACGGGGAGCTCCTACGAGCAGTACTTC
j_call: TRBJ1-1; v_call: TRBV6-2/TRBV6-3; d_call: NA; clone_size: many; cdr3_aa: CASSYSGGSLPEAFF; cdr3_nt: TGTGCCAGCAGTTACTCGGGAGGGTCCCTTCCTGAAGCTTTCTTT
j_call: TRBJ2-1; v_call: TRBV20-1; d_call: NA; clone_size: NA; cdr3_aa: CSGVRENNEQFF; cdr3_nt: TGCAGTGGAGTAAGGGAAAACAATGAGCAGTTCTTC